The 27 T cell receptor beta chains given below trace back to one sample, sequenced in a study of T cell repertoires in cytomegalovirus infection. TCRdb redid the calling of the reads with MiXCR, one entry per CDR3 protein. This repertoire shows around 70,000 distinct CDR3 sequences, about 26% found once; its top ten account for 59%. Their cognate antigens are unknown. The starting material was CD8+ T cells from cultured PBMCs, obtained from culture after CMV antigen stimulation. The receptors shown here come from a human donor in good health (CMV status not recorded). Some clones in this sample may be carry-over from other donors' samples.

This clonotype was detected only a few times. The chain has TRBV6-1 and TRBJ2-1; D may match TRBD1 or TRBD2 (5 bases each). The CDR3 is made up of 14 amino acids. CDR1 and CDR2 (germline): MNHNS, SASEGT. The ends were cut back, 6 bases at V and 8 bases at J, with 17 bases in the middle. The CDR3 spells CASSSGQESDEQFF. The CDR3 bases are TGTGCCAGCAGCTCGGGGCAGGAAAGTGATGAGCAGTTCTTC.

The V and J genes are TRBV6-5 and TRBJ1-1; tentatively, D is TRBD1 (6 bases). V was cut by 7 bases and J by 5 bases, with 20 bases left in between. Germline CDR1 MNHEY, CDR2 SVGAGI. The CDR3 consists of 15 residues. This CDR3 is CASISVGGRGTEAFF. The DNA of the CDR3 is TGTGCCAGCATCTCCGTGGGGGGGCGGGGGACTGAAGCTTTCTTT.

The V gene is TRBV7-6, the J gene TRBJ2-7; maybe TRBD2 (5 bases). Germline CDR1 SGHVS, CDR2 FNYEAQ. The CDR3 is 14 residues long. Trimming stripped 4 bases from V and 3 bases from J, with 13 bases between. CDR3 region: CASSSTGKDYEQYF. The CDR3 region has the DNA TGTGCCAGCAGCTCTACGGGGAAAGACTACGAGCAGTACTTC.

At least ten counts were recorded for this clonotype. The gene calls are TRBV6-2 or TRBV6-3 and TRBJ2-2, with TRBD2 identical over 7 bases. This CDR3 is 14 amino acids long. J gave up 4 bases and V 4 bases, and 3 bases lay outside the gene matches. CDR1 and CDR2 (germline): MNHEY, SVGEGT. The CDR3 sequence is CASSLTSITGELFF. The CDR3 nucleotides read TGTGCCAGCAGTTTGACTAGCATCACCGGGGAGCTGTTTTTT.

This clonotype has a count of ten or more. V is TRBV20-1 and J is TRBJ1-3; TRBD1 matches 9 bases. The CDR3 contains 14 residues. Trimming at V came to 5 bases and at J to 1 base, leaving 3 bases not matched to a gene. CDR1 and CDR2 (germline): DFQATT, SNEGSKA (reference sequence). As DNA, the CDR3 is TGCAGTGCTCCCGGACAGGGGTCTGGAAACACCATATATTTT. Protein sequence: CSAPGQGSGNTIYF.

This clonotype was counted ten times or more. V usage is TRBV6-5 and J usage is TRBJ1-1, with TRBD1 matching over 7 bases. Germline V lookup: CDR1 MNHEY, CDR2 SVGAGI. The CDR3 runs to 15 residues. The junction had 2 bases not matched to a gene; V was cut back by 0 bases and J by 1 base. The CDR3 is CASSYSGTANTEAFF. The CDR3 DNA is TGTGCCAGCAGTTACTCAGGGACAGCGAACACTGAAGCTTTCTTT.

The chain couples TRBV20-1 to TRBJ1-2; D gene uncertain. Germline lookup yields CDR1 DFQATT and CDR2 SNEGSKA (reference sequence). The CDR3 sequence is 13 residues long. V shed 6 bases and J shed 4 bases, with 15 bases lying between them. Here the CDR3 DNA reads TGCAGTGCATCCTATGGGGAAGGCTATGGCTACACCTTC. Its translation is CSASYGEGYGYTF.

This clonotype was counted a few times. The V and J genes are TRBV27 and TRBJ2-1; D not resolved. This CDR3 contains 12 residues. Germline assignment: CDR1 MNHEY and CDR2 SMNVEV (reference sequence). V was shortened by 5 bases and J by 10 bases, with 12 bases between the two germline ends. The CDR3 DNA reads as TGTGCCAGCAGTCCCCCCATGAGAGAGCAGTTCTTC. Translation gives CASSPPMREQFF.

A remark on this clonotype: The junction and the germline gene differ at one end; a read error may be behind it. The CDR3 bases are TGTGCCAACAGCCTCTGGACAGACCAAGAGACCCAGTACTTC. This codes for CANSLWTDQETQYF. The chain employs TRBV11-2 and TRBJ2-5; tentative D call: TRBD1 (6 bases). The CDR3 has 14 residues. Germline V gives CDR1 SGHAT, CDR2 FQNNGV.

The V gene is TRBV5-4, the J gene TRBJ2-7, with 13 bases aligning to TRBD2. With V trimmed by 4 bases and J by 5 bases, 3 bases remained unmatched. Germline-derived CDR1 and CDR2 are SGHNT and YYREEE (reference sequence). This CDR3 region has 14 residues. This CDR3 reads CASSRTSGSNEQYF. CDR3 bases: TGTGCCAGCAGCCGGACTAGCGGGAGCAACGAGCAGTACTTC.

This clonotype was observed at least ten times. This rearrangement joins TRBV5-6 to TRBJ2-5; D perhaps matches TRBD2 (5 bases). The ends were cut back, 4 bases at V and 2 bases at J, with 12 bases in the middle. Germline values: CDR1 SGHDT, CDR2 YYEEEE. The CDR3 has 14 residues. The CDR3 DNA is TGTGCCAGCAGCCGGGATGCCAGGCAAGAGACCCAGTACTTC. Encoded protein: CASSRDARQETQYF. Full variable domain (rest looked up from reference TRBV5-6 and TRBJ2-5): DAGVTQSPTHLIKTRGQQVTLRCSPKSGHDTVSWYQQALGQGPQFIFQYYEEEERQRGNFPDRFSGHQFPNYSSELNVNALLLGDSALYLCASSRDARQETQYFGPGTRLLVL.

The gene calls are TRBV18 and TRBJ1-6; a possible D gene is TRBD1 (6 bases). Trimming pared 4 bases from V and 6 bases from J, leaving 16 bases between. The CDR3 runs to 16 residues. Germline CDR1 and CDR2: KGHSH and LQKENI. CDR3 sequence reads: CASSRSGTRRNSPLHF. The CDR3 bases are TGTGCCAGCTCACGTTCAGGGACAAGACGTAATTCACCCCTCCACTTT.

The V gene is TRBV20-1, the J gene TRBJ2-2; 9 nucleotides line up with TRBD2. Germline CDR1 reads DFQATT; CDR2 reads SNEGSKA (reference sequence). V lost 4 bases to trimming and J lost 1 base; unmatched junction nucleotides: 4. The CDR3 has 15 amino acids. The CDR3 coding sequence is TGCAGTGCTACGGATAGCGGGGGGAACACCGGGGAGCTGTTTTTT. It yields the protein CSATDSGGNTGELFF.

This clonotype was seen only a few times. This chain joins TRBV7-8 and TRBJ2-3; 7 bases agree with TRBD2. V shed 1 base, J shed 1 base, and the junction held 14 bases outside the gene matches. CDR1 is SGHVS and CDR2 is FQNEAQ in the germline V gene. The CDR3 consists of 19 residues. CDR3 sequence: CASSLDSLVAGSGTDTQYF. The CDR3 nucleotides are TGTGCCAGCAGCTTAGATAGTTTGGTAGCGGGTTCTGGCACAGATACGCAGTATTTT.

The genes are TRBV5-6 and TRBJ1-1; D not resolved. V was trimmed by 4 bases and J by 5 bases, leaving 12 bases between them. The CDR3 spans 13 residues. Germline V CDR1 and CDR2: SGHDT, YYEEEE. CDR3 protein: CASSPGVGTEAFF. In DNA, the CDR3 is TGTGCCAGCAGCCCCGGAGTGGGGACTGAAGCTTTCTTT.

The CDR3 DNA sequence: TGTGCCAGCAGCTTGGACGACGGGCCGTACTACAATGAGCAGTTCTTC. Its protein product is CASSLDDGPYYNEQFF. The rearrangement links TRBV5-6 to TRBJ2-1; D is ambiguous. The CDR3 length is 16 residues. V was cut by 0 bases and J by 3 bases, with 13 bases left in between. Looked up from germline, CDR1 is SGHDT and CDR2 is YYEEEE.

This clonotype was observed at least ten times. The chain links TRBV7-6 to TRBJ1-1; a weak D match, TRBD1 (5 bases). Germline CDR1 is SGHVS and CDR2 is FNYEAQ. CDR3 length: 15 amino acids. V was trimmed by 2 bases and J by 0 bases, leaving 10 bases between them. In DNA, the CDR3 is TGTGCCAGCAGCTTAAGTGAGGGGATGAACACTGAAGCTTTCTTT. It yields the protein CASSLSEGMNTEAFF.

The chain's CDR3 is CASSVLGGDTEAFF. The CDR3 DNA reads TGTGCCAGCAGCGTCCTAGGGGGGGACACTGAAGCTTTCTTT. This chain links TRBV7-8 with TRBJ1-1; a weak D match, TRBD1 (6 bases). The ends were cut back, 5 bases at V and 3 bases at J, with 13 bases in the middle. The CDR3 loop spans 14 amino acids. Germline V gene data show CDR1 as SGHVS and CDR2 as FQNEAQ.

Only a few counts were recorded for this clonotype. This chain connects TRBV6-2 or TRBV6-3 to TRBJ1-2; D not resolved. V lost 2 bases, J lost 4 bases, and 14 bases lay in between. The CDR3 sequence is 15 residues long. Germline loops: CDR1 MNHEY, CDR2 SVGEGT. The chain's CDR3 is CASSYTGEALYGYTF. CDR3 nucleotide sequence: TGTGCCAGCAGTTACACGGGCGAGGCCCTCTATGGCTACACCTTC.

CDR3 region: CASRIGRRNTEAFF. The CDR3 DNA reads as TGTGCCAGCAGGATAGGACGGAGGAACACTGAAGCTTTCTTT. The genes are TRBV2 and TRBJ1-1, with D unclear. The CDR3 is made up of 14 amino acids. V was trimmed by 6 bases and J by 1 base, leaving 12 bases between them. Germline V gene lookup returns CDR1 SNHLY and CDR2 FYNNEI.

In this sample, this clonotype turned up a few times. The CDR3 is CASSPPANRVGSYEQYF. The CDR3 DNA reads TGTGCCAGCAGCCCCCCCGCCAACAGGGTAGGGTCCTACGAGCAGTACTTC. This chain uses TRBV7-9 with TRBJ2-7; a weak D match, TRBD1 (6 bases). Germline assignment: CDR1 SEHNR and CDR2 FQNEAQ (reference sequence). CDR3 length: 17 residues. V gave up 5 bases and J gave up 1 base, with 21 bases separating them. Full variable domain (remainder filled in from reference TRBV7-9 and TRBJ2-7): DTGVSQNPRHKITKRGQNVTFRCDPISEHNRLYWYRQTLGQGPEFLTYFQNEAQLEKSRLLSDRFSAERPKGSFSTLEIQRTEQGDSAMYLCASSPPANRVGSYEQYFGPGTRLTVT.

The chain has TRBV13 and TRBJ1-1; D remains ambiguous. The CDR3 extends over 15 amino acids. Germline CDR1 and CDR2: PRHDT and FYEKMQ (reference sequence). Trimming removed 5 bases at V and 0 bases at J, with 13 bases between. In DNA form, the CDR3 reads TGTGCCAGCAGCATCCAGCAGGACTTGAACACTGAAGCTTTCTTT. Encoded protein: CASSIQQDLNTEAFF.

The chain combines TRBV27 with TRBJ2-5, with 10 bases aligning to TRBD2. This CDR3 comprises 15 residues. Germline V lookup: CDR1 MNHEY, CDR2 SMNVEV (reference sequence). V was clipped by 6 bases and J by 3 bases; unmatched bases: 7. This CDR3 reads CASRRAGGPEETQYF. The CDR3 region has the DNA TGTGCCAGCAGACGAGCGGGAGGGCCCGAAGAGACCCAGTACTTC.

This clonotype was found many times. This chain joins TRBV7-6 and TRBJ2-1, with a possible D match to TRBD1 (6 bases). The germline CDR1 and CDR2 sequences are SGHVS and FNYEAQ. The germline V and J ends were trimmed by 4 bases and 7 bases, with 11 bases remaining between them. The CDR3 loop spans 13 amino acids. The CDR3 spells CASSYSRGNEQFF. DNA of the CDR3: TGTGCCAGCAGCTACTCCAGGGGTAATGAGCAGTTCTTC.

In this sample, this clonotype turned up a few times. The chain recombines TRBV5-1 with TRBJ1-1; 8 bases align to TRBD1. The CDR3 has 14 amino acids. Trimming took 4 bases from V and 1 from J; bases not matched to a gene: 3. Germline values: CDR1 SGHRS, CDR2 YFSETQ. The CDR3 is CASSPDRGNTEAFF. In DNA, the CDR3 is TGCGCCAGCAGCCCCGACAGGGGGAACACTGAAGCTTTCTTT.

DNA for the CDR3: TGTGCCAGCAGTTTATCCCCCGGACAGGGGAACACCGGGGAGCTGTTTTTT. Its protein product is CASSLSPGQGNTGELFF. The chain combines TRBV28 with TRBJ2-2; TRBD1 matches 8 bases. V was clipped by 1 base and J by 1 base; unmatched bases: 5. This CDR3 comprises 17 residues. The germline gives CDR1 MDHEN, CDR2 SYDVKM.

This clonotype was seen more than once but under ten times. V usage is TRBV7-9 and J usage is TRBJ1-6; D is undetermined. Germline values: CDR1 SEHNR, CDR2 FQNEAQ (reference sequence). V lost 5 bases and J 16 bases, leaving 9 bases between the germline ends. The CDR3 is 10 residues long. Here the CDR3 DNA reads TGTGCCAGCAGCGACCACTCACTCCACTTT. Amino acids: CASSDHSLHF.